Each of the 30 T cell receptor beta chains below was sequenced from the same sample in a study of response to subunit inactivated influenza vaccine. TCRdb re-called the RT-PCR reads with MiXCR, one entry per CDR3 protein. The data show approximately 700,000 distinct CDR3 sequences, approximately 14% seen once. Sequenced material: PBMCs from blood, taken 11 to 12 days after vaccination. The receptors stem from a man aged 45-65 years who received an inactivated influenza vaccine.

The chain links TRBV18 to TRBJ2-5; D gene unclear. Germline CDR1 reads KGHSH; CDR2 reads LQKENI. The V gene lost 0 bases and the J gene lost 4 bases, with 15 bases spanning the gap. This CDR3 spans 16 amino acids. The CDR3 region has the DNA TGTGCCAGCTCACCACCGGCGGTCTGGGGAAGAGAGACCCAGTACTTC. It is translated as CASSPPAVWGRETQYF.

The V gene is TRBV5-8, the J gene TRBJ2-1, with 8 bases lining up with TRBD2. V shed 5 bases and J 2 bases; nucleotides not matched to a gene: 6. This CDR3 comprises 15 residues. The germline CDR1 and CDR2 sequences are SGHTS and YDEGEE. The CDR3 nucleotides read TGTGCCAGCAGTTATAGCGGGAAGACCTACAATGAGCAGTTCTTC. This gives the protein CASSYSGKTYNEQFF. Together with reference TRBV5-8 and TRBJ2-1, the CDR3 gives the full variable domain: EAGVTQSPTHLIKTRGQQATLRCSPISGHTSVYWYQQALGLGLQFLLWYDEGEERNRGNFPPRFSGRQFPNYSSELNVNALELEDSALYLCASSYSGKTYNEQFFGPGTRLTVL.

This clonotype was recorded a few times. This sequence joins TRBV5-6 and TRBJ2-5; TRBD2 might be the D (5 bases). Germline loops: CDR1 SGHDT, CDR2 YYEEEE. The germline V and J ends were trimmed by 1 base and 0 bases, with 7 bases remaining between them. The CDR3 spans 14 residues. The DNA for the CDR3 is TGTGCCAGCAGCTTGCGGGGTCACCAAGAGACCCAGTACTTC. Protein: CASSLRGHQETQYF.

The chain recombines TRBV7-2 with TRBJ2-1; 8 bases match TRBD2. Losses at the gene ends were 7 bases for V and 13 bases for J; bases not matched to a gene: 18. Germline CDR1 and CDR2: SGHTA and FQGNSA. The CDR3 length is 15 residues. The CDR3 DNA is TGTGCCAGCACCTCACCTGCCTTTCTAGCGGGCAAACAGTTCTTC. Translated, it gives CASTSPAFLAGKQFF. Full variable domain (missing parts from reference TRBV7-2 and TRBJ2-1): GAGVSQSPSNKVTEKGKDVELRCDPISGHTALYWYRQSLGQGLEFLIYFQGNSAPDKSGLPSDRFSAERTGGSVSTLTIQRTQQEDSAVYLCASTSPAFLAGKQFFGPGTRLTVL.

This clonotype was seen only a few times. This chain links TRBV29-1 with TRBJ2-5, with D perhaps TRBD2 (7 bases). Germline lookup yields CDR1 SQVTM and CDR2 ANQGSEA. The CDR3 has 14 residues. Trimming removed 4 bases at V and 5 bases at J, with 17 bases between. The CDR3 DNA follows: TGCAGCGTTGCCCCCGGGGGGCGCGGGGAGACCCAGTACTTC. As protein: CSVAPGGRGETQYF.

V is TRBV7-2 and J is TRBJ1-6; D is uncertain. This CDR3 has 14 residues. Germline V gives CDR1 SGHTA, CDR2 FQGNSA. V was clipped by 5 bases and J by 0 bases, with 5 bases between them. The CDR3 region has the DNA TGTGCCAGCAGCCCACGCTCCTATAATTCACCCCTCCACTTT. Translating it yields CASSPRSYNSPLHF.

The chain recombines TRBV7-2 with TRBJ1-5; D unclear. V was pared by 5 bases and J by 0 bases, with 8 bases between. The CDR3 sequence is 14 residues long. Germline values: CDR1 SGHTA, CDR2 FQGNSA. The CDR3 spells CASSTEYSNQPQHF. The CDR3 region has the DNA TGTGCCAGCAGCACGGAGTATAGCAATCAGCCCCAGCATTTT.

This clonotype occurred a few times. The CDR3 DNA follows: TGCGCCAGCAGCCAAGCCACGGATTATGGCTACACCTTC. This encodes CASSQATDYGYTF. The chain employs TRBV4-3 and TRBJ1-2; D gene ambiguous. The CDR3 spans 13 residues. Germline loops: CDR1 LGHNA, CDR2 YSLEER. Trimming shortened V by 1 base and J by 5 bases, and 8 bases separated the two germline ends.

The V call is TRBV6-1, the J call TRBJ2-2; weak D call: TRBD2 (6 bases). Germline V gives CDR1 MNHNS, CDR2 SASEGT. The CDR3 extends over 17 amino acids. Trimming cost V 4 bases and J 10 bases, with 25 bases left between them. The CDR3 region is CASSARLGVPGLEELFF. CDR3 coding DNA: TGTGCCAGCAGTGCTCGATTGGGGGTTCCGGGACTGGAGGAGCTGTTTTTT.

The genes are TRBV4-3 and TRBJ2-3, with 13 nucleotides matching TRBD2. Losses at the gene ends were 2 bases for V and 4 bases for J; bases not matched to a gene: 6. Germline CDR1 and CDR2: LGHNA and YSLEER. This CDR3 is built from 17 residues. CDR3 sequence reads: CASSQLWTSGSPDTQYF. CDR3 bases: TGCGCCAGCAGCCAACTATGGACTAGCGGGAGTCCAGATACGCAGTATTTT.

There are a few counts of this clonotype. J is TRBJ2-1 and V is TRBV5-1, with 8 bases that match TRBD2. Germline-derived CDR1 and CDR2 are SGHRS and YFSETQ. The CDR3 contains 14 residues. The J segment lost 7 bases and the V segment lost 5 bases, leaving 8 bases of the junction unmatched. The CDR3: CASSPGGPENEQFF. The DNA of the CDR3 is TGCGCCAGCAGTCCGGGGGGGCCTGAAAATGAGCAGTTCTTC.

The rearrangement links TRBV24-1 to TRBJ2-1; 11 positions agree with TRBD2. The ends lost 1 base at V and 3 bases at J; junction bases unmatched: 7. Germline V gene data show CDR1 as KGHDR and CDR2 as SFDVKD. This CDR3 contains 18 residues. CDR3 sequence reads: CATSDLTSGTSGYNEQFF. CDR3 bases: TGTGCCACCAGTGATTTAACGTCTGGGACTAGCGGCTACAATGAGCAGTTCTTC.

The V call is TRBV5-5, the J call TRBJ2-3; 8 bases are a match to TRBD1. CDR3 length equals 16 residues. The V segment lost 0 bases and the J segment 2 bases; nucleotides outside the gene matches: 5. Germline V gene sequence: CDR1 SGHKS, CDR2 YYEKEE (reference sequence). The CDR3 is CASSLEDREPTDTQYF. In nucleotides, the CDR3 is TGTGCCAGCAGCTTGGAGGACAGGGAACCCACAGATACGCAGTATTTT. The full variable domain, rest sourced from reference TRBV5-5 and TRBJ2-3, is DAGVTQSPTHLIKTRGQQVTLRCSPISGHKSVSWYQQVLGQGPQFIFQYYEKEERGRGNFPDRFSARQFPNYSSELNVNALLLGDSALYLCASSLEDREPTDTQYFGPGTRLTVL.

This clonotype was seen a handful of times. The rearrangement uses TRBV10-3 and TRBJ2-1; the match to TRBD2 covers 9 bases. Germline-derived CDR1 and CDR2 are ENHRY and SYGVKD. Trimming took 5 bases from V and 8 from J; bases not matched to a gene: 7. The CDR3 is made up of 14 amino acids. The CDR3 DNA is TGTGCCATCAGTCCCGGGACTAGCAACTATGAGCAGTTCTTC. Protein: CAISPGTSNYEQFF.

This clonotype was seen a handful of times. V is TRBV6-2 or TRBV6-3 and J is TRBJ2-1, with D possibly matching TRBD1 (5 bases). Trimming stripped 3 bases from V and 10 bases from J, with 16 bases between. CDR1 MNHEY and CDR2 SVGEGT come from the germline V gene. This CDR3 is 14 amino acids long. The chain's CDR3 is CASSYFRVTIEQFF. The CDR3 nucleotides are TGTGCCAGCAGTTATTTCAGGGTTACGATAGAGCAGTTCTTC.

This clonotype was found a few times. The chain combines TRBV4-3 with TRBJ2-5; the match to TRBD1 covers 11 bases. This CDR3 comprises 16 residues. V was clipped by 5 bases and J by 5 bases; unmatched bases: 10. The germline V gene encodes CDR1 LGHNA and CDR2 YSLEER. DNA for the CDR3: TGCGCCAGCAGCACAACCCCCGGGACAGGGGGGGAGACCCAGTACTTC. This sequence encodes CASSTTPGTGGETQYF.

CDR3 amino acids: CASSSGQLHGYTF. In DNA, the CDR3 is TGTGCCAGCAGTTCTGGACAGCTCCATGGCTACACCTTC. The genes are TRBV6-2 or TRBV6-3 and TRBJ1-2; possibly TRBD1 for D (6 bases). The V end was cut by 4 bases, the J end by 6 bases, with 12 bases between. This CDR3 spans 13 amino acids. Germline CDR1 is MNHEY and CDR2 is SVGEGT.

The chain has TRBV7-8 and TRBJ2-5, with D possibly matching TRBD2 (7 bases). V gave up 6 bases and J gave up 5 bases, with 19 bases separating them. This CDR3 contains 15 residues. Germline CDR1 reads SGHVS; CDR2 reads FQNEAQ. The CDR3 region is CASRLGGAWRETQYF. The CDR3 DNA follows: TGTGCCAGCAGGCTGGGGGGGGCCTGGCGGGAGACCCAGTACTTC.

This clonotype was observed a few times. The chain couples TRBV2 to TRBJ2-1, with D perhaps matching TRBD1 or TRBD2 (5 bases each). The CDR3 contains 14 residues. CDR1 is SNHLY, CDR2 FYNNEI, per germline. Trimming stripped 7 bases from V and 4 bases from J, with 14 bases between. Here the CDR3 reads CASNWGTEYNEQFF. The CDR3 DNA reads TGTGCCAGCAACTGGGGGACGGAGTACAATGAGCAGTTCTTC.

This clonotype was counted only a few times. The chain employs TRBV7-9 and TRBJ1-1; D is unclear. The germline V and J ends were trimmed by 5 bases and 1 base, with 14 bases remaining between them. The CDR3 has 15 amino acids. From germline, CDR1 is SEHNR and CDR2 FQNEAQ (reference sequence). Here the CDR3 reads CASSSNLWGNTEAFF. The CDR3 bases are TGTGCCAGCAGCAGCAACCTATGGGGGAACACTGAAGCTTTCTTT.

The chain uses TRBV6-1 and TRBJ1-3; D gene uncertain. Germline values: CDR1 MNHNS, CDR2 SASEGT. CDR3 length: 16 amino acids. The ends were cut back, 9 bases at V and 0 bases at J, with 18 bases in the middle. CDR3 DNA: TGTGCCAGTACCATTAGAATAGGAACCTCTGGAAACACCATATATTTT. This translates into CASTIRIGTSGNTIYF.

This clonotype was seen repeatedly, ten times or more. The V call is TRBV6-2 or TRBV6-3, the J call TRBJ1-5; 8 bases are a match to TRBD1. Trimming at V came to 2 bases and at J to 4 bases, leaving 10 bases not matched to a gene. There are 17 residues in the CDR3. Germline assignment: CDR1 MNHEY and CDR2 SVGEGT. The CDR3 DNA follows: TGTGCCAGCAGTTACGAAACTGGACAGGGCGGGAATCAGCCCCAGCATTTT. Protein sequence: CASSYETGQGGNQPQHF.

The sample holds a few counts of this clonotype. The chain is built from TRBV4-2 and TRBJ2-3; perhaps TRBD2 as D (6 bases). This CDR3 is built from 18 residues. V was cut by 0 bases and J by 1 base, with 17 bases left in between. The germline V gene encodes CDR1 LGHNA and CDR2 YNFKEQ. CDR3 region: CASSQEGNGGSGTDTQYF. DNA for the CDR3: TGTGCCAGCAGCCAAGAAGGGAACGGAGGGTCTGGCACAGATACGCAGTATTTT.

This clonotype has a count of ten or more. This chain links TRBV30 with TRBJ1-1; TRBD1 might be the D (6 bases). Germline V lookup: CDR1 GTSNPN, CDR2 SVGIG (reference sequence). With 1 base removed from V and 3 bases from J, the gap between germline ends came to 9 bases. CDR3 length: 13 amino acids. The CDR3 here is CAWSGQVDTEAFF. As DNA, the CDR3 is TGTGCCTGGAGTGGACAGGTGGACACTGAAGCTTTCTTT.

The CDR3 coding sequence is TGTGCCAGCAGGAATTATGGGTCTAGCGGGAGTACAGATACGCAGTATTTT. It translates to CASRNYGSSGSTDTQYF. The chain recombines TRBV12-3 or TRBV12-4 with TRBJ2-3, with 10 positions matching TRBD2. The CDR3 has 17 residues. Unmatched junction bases numbered 12, after V lost 6 bases and J lost 3 bases.

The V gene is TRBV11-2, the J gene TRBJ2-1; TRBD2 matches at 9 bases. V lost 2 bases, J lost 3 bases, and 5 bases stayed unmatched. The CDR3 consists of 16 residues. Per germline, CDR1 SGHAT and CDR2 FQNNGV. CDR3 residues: CASSLTGTSSYNEQFF. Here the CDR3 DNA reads TGTGCCAGCAGCTTAACCGGGACTAGCAGCTACAATGAGCAGTTCTTC. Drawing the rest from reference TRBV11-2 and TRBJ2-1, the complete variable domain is EAGVAQSPRYKIIEKRQSVAFWCNPISGHATLYWYQQILGQGPKLLIQFQNNGVVDDSQLPKDRFSAERLKGVDSTLKIQPAKLEDSAVYLCASSLTGTSSYNEQFFGPGTRLTVL.

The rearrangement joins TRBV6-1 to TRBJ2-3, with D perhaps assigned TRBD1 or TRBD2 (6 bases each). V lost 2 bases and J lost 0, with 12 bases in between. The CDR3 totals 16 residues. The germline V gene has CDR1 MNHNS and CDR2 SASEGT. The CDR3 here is CASSERGQPSTDTQYF. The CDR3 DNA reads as TGTGCCAGCAGTGAACGGGGGCAGCCTAGCACAGATACGCAGTATTTT.

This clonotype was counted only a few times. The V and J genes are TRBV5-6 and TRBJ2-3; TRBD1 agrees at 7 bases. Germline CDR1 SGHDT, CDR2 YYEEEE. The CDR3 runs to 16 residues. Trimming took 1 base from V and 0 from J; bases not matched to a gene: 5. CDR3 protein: CASSLPETGSTDTQYF. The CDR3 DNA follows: TGTGCCAGCAGCTTGCCCGAGACAGGGAGCACAGATACGCAGTATTTT.

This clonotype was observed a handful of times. CDR3 bases: TGTGCCTCCGACCCGTATAGCTCCTACAATGAGCAGTTCTTC. Translating it yields CASDPYSSYNEQFF. This chain links TRBV24-1 with TRBJ2-1, with D unclear. The CDR3 runs 14 residues. CDR1 KGHDR and CDR2 SFDVKD come from the germline V gene. Deletions cut 12 bases from V and 0 bases from J, with 14 bases between.

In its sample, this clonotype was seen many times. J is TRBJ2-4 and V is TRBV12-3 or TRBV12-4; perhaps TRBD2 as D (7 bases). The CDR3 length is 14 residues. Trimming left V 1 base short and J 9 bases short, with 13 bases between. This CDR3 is CASSLGGASGIQYF. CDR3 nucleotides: TGTGCCAGCAGTTTAGGGGGGGCTAGCGGCATTCAGTACTTC.